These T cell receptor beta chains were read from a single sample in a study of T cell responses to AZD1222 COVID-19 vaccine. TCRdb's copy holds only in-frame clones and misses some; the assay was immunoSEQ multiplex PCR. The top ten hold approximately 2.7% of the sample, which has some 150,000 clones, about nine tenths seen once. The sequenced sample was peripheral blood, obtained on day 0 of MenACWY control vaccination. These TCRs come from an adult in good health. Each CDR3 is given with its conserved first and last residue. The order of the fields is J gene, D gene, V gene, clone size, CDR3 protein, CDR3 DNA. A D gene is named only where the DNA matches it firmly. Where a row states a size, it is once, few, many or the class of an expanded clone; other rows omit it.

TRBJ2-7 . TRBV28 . CASTNPRAYEQYF TGTGCCAGCACCAATCCGAGGGCCTACGAGCAGTACTTC
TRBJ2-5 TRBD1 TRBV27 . CASSSGTGGVETQYF TGTGCCAGCAGTTCCGGGACAGGGGGAGTAGAGACCCAGTACTTC
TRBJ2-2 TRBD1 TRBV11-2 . CASRTGTGVTGELFF TGTGCCAGCAGGACCGGGACAGGGGTAACCGGGGAGCTGTTTTTT
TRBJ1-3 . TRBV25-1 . CASSDGGVGNTIYF TGTGCCAGCAGTGACGGTGGGGTCGGAAACACCATATATTTT
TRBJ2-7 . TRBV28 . CASTPLGLSSSYEQYF TGTGCCAGCACCCCTCTGGGACTCTCGAGCTCCTACGAGCAGTACTTC
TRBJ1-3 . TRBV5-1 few CASSLASGNTIYF TGCGCCAGCAGCTTGGCCTCTGGAAACACCATATATTTT
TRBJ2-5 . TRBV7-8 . CASSPGLQETQYF TGTGCCAGCAGCCCGGGACTTCAAGAGACCCAGTACTTC
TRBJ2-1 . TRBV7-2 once CASRLSTGINSYNEQFF TGTGCCAGCAGATTATCTACAGGGATTAACTCCTACAATGAGCAGTTCTTC
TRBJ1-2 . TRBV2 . CASSEIYYGYTF TGTGCCAGCAGTGAAATTTACTATGGCTACACCTTC
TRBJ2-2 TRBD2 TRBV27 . CASSWKGLAGGENTGELFF TGTGCCAGCAGTTGGAAGGGACTAGCGGGAGGGGAAAACACCGGGGAGCTGTTTTTT
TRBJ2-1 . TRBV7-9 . CASSLGDRGREQFF TGTGCCAGCAGCTTAGGGGACCGAGGGCGGGAGCAGTTCTTC
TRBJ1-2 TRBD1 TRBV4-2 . CASSQQIQGGYGYTF TGTGCCAGCAGCCAACAAATACAGGGGGGCTATGGCTACACCTTC
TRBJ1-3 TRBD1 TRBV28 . CASSSPGGPSGNTIYF TGTGCCAGCAGTTCCCCAGGGGGCCCCTCTGGAAACACCATATATTTT
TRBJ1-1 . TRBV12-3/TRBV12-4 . CASSLGTEAFF TGTGCCAGCAGTTTAGGCACTGAAGCTTTCTTT
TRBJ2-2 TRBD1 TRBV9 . CASSPRDRGGTGELFF TGTGCCAGCAGCCCCCGGGACAGGGGAGGCACCGGGGAGCTGTTTTTT
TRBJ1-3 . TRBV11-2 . CASSPRLSSGNTIYF TGTGCCAGCAGCCCGCGACTTTCCTCTGGAAACACCATATATTTT
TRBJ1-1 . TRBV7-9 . CASSLGTDEAFF TGTGCCAGCAGCCTCGGGACGGATGAAGCTTTCTTT
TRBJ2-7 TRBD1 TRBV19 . CASSIAGQGYEQYF TGTGCCAGTAGTATCGCGGGACAGGGTTACGAGCAGTACTTC
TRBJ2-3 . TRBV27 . CASHWGSQTHTDTQYF TGTGCCAGCCACTGGGGATCCCAGACACACACAGATACGCAGTATTTT
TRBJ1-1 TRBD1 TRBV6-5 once CASIPDRVTEAFF TGTGCCAGCATCCCGGACAGGGTCACTGAAGCTTTCTTT
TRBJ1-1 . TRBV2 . CASSWGTVNTEAFF TGTGCCAGCAGTTGGGGGACGGTAAACACTGAAGCTTTCTTT
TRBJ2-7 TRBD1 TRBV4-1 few CASSFRQGAGYEQYF TGCGCCAGCAGCTTCCGACAGGGGGCCGGCTACGAGCAGTACTTC
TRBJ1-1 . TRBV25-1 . CASSGLRTQTEAFF TGTGCCAGCAGTGGGTTAAGGACCCAGACTGAAGCTTTCTTT
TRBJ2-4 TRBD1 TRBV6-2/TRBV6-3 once CASSYRQGPKNIQYF TGTGCCAGCAGTTACCGACAGGGCCCCAAAAACATTCAGTACTTC
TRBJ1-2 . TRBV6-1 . CASSESGLHGYTF TGTGCCAGCAGTGAGTCTGGGCTGCATGGCTACACCTTC
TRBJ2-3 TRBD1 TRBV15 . CATSRVQGDTQYF TGTGCCACCAGCAGGGTACAGGGGGATACGCAGTATTTT
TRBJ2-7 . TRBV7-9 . CASSGPSYERYF TGTGCCAGCTCGGGGCCGTCCTACGAGCGGTACTTC
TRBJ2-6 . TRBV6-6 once CASSKRGTGANVLTF TGTGCCAGCAGTAAGAGGGGGACTGGGGCCAACGTCCTGACTTTC
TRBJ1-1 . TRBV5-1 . CASQSPGRNTEAFF TGCGCCAGCCAATCCCCGGGCAGGAACACTGAAGCTTTCTTT
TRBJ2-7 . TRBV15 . CATSRGSDLSSYEQYF TGTGCCACCAGCAGAGGATCAGACTTAAGCTCCTACGAGCAGTACTTC
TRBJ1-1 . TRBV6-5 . CASSYSRGNTEAFF TGTGCCAGCAGTTACAGCAGGGGTAACACTGAAGCTTTCTTT
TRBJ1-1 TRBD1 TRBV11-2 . CASSWDRQGGGTEAFF TGTGCCAGCAGCTGGGACCGACAGGGGGGGGGCACTGAAGCTTTCTTT
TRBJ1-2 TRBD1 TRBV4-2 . CASSGPGTGVNGYTF TGTGCCAGCAGCGGACCCGGGACAGGGGTAAATGGCTACACCTTC
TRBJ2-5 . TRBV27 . CASSASTRVETQYF TGTGCCAGCAGTGCCTCGACTAGGGTGGAGACCCAGTACTTC
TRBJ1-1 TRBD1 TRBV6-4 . CASSDRPDRGSEAFF TGTGCCAGCAGTGACAGGCCGGACAGGGGCTCTGAAGCTTTCTTT
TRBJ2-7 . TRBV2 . CASSELRKDEQYF TGTGCCAGCAGTGAGCTTAGGAAGGACGAGCAGTACTTC
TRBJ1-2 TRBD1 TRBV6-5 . CASSYAGGSRGYTF TGTGCCAGCAGTTATGCAGGGGGCTCGAGGGGCTACACCTTC
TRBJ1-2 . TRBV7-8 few CASSLAGGANYGYTF TGTGCCAGCAGCTTAGCGGGCGGCGCTAACTATGGCTACACCTTC
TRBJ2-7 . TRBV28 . CASSLRSSYEQYF TGTGCCAGCAGTTTACGGAGCTCCTACGAGCAGTACTTC
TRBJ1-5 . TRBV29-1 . CSSFERQPQHF TGCAGCTCCTTTGAGAGGCAGCCCCAGCATTTT
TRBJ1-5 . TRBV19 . CASGARAQPQHF TGTGCCAGTGGGGCCAGGGCCCAGCCCCAGCATTTT
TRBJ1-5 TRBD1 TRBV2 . CASSEGTGGNQPQHF TGTGCCAGCAGTGAAGGGACAGGGGGCAATCAGCCCCAGCATTTT
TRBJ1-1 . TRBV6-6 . CASSYSINVKTEAFF TGTGCCAGCAGTTACTCGATTAACGTGAAGACTGAAGCTTTCTTT
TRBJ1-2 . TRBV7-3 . CASSPGPRGGYTF TGTGCCAGCAGCCCGGGACCTCGAGGAGGCTACACCTTC
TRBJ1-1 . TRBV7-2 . CASSLAGVTEAFF TGTGCCAGCAGCTTAGCCGGGGTCACTGAAGCTTTCTTT
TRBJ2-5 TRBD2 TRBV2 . CASSEGLRGEGETQYF TGTGCCAGCAGTGAAGGGTTGCGGGGGGAAGGGGAGACCCAGTACTTC
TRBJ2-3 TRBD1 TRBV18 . CASSPGQGTDTQYF TGTGCCAGCTCACCGGGACAGGGCACAGATACGCAGTATTTT
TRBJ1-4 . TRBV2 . CASSEIRVEKLFF TGTGCCAGCAGTGAAATACGCGTTGAAAAACTGTTTTTT
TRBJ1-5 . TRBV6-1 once CASSEISYYSNQPQHF TGTGCCAGCAGTGAAATTTCGTACTATAGCAATCAGCCCCAGCATTTT
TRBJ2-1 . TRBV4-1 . CASSQNPPDISNEQFF TGCGCCAGCAGCCAAAACCCTCCGGACATCAGCAATGAGCAGTTCTTC
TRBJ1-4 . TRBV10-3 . CATHRDRLEKLFF TGTGCCACCCACCGAGACAGGTTGGAAAAACTGTTTTTT
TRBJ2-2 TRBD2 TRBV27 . CASSSAGGRRTGELFF TGTGCCAGCAGTTCGGCCGGGGGGAGACGGACCGGGGAGCTGTTTTTT
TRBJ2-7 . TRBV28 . CASSLPGSYEQYF TGTGCCAGCAGCCTCCCCGGATCCTACGAGCAGTACTTC
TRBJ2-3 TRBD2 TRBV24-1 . CATSDTSGGVDTQYF TGTGCCACCAGTGACACTAGCGGGGGTGTAGATACGCAGTATTTT
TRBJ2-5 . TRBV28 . CASTPGGREQETQYF TGTGCCAGCACCCCCGGGGGAAGGGAACAAGAGACCCAGTACTTC
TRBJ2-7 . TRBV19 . CASSIFYGYEQYF TGTGCCAGTAGTATATTTTACGGCTACGAGCAGTACTTC
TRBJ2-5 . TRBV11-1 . CASSPEGQETQYF TGTGCCAGCAGCCCAGAGGGGCAAGAGACCCAGTACTTC
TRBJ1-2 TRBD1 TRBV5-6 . CASSRTGNYGYTF TGTGCCAGCAGCCGGACAGGGAACTATGGCTACACCTTC
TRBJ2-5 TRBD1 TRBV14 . CASSQIQGEETQYF TGTGCCAGCAGCCAAATCCAGGGGGAAGAGACCCAGTACTTC